This TCR beta chain was recorded in a study of blood T cell repertoires in COVID-19 (dated by TCRdb to about 2020). Turning to the overall study: The collaborator samples originated in the United States, Italy and Spain and spanned the acute and convalescent phases of COVID-19. The material from the prospective study consisted of cDNA or gDNA derived from T cells, B-cell-depleted T cells, or PBMCs. Subjects who had been exposed to COVID-19, were actively infected with it, or had recovered from it provided the deeply sampled blood TCRbeta repertoires that made up the dataset. The repertoires were released in a freely available public database intended as a resource for research on the immune response to SARS-CoV-2. Samples came from the ongoing ImmuneRACE study (first 160 participants) plus 1,254 subjects from 6 global collaborators. Nearly every sample came with metadata listing a de-identified subject ID, COVID-19 status, age in years and sex. HLA class I and class II types, where available, came from metadata supplied by the sample provider rather than from assay-based typing.

To note about this clone: There is no known antigen for this receptor. Per-base qualities were not stored, and no clone one base away is much larger.

The CDR3 sequence holds 16 residues, the cysteine and phenylalanine included. The read is trimmed to its CDR3 DNA, 48 bases read in frame from base 1. The junction shows trimming of 5 bases on V and 8 bases on J, and the gene matches do not reach 10 bases of it. The germline V gene (reference sequence) specifies LGHDT as CDR1 and YNNKEL as CDR2. The immunoSEQ Assay, a bias-controlled multiplex PCR, was used to amplify TCRbeta CDR3 regions from genomic DNA. Per the original workflow: Nucleated cell counts per sample were estimated from amplification of reference gene primers within the assay. To quantify the absolute abundance of each unique TCRbeta CDR3 rearrangement, sequence reads were collapsed and filtered. For each sample, productive Simpson clonality was calculated as the square root of Simpson's diversity index over productive rearrangements. Here the immuneACCESS table is served through TCRdb, limited to in-frame sequences with V and J called. Missing clones are a known gap in these copies; in checked studies unresolved V genes cover under half, and the rest lacks a known reason. That table furnishes V, J and clone size, whereas the DNA furnished D and trimming. The sample includes 95,000 to 150,000 clones, with approximately 80% observed a single time. Around 4.1% of the sample comes from the top ten.

Each collaborating institution followed its own protocols to collect whole blood in K2EDTA tubes. For TCRbeta analysis, collaborator samples were shipped as frozen whole blood, as isolated PBMCs, or as DNA extracted from either sample type. Here is what the overall study found, with its caveats: The quantity of clinical and demographic metadata differed by source and by participant and was supplied without curation.

Material: peripheral blood. Rearrangement joined TRBV3-1 (or the pseudogene TRBV3-2) to TRBJ2-4; TRBD1 aligns with 12 central bases. The TCR comes from a woman aged 80 or over with acute or convalescent COVID-19. The nucleotide sequence is given as TGTGCCAGCAGCTACAGATCCGGGACAGGGGGCGACATTCAGTACTTC. This sequence encodes CASSYRSGTGGDIQYF.